This record covers a single T cell receptor beta chain. The source of the sample is a study of PD-L1 blockade in urothelial cancer. Background on the study: The year 2014 saw patients start atezolizumab, 1,200 mg intravenously every 3 weeks. Patients had been given 0 to 3 earlier chemotherapy regimens. Researchers found blood samples held a median of approximately 150,000 T cells.

The CDR3 sequence is 13 residues long. CDR1 is MNHEY, CDR2 SVGAGI, per germline. V lost 7 bases to trimming and J lost 0 bases, with 6 bases between them. Clones were sequenced by immunoSEQ multiplex PCR, and TCRdb holds only the in-frame ones, with some missing. The sample lists about 88,000 clones; roughly 90% were seen once. This rearrangement joins TRBV6-5 to TRBJ1-4; D ambiguous. This TCR was sampled from a man in his sixties with urothelial cancer. This material consisted of PBMCs, taken around atezolizumab (anti-PD-L1) treatment. This CDR3 is CASKIATNEKLFF. The CDR3 nucleotides are TGTGCCAGCAAGATAGCAACTAATGAAAAACTGTTTTTT.